The next 32 T cell receptor beta chains were all read from a single sample in a study of shared clonotypes between healthy human individuals. Repertoires were generated with immunoSEQ multiplex PCR, while TCRdb's copy carries only in-frame clones and drops some. Of about 2 million clones in the sample, less than 95% were seen once. CD45RO-negative cells were positively selected for CCR7, leaving out terminally differentiated effector memory CD45RA+ cells. The material sequenced was naive CD8+ T cells sorted from blood. Every receptor here comes from a man between 18 and 29 years old in good health.

V is TRBV7-9 and J is TRBJ2-5; TRBD2 aligns across 14 bases. This CDR3 has 17 amino acids. The trim removed 5 bases at V and 4 bases at J, leaving 9 bases unmatched. Germline V gene sequence: CDR1 SEHNR, CDR2 FQNEAQ (reference sequence). As DNA, the CDR3 is TGTGCCAGCAGCCCGCAGGAGACTAGCGGGAGGGGAGAGACCCAGTACTTC. It codes for CASSPQETSGRGETQYF.

This rearrangement joins TRBV11-3 to TRBJ2-2, with D hard to call. V was pared by 0 bases and J by 6 bases, with 8 bases between. The CDR3 sequence is 14 residues long. Germline V CDR1 and CDR2: SGHNT, YENEEA. CDR3 region: CASSLDGSPGELFF. DNA for the CDR3: TGTGCCAGCAGCTTAGATGGGTCCCCCGGGGAGCTGTTTTTT.

This chain links TRBV2 with TRBJ2-7, with D possibly TRBD1 on 6 matching bases. The CDR3 covers 14 residues. Trimming took off 2 bases at V and 2 bases at J, with 10 bases between the two ends. Germline CDR1 reads SNHLY; CDR2 reads FYNNEI. The CDR3 DNA reads as TGTGCCAGCAGTGAACACAGGGTTACCTACGAGCAGTACTTC. Translating gives CASSEHRVTYEQYF.

This chain links TRBV4-3 with TRBJ1-5; D uncertain. The CDR3 runs to 15 residues. From germline, CDR1 is LGHNA and CDR2 YSLEER. The germline V and J ends were trimmed by 1 base and 4 bases, with 11 bases remaining between them. CDR3 residues: CASSQGSTGNQPQHF. The CDR3 DNA reads as TGCGCCAGCAGCCAAGGGTCGACGGGAAATCAGCCCCAGCATTTT.

CDR3 sequence reads: CASSLAGGGKQYF. The CDR3 region has the DNA TGTGCCAGCAGTTTAGCGGGAGGGGGCAAGCAGTACTTC. This sequence joins TRBV27 and TRBJ2-7, with 9 bases lining up with TRBD2. The CDR3 consists of 13 residues. Per the germline V gene, CDR1 is MNHEY and CDR2 is SMNVEV (reference sequence). Trimming took 2 bases from V and 8 from J; bases not matched to a gene: 4.

The chain uses TRBV5-1 and TRBJ2-7; 9 bases are shared with TRBD1. Trimming at V came to 3 bases and at J to 1 base, leaving 11 bases not matched to a gene. The CDR3 extends over 17 amino acids. Germline V gene data show CDR1 as SGHRS and CDR2 as YFSETQ. The CDR3 coding sequence is TGCGCCAGCAGCTACTCTCAAGCCGGGACAGGGTCCTACGAGCAGTACTTC. This sequence encodes CASSYSQAGTGSYEQYF.

The chain recombines TRBV11-2 with TRBJ2-3, with 7 nucleotides matching TRBD2. V lost 5 bases and J lost 2; bases outside the gene matches: 7. Germline-derived CDR1 and CDR2 are SGHAT and FQNNGV. This CDR3 spans 15 amino acids. CDR3 protein: CASSLRDYTTDTQYF. Written as DNA, the CDR3 is TGTGCCAGCAGCCTACGGGACTATACCACAGATACGCAGTATTTT.

V gene TRBV10-3 combines with J gene TRBJ1-6; 10 bases are a match to TRBD1. The ends lost 9 bases at V and 7 bases at J; junction bases unmatched: 6. Germline loops: CDR1 ENHRY, CDR2 SYGVKD. This CDR3 is built from 14 residues. CDR3 protein: CAISPTGGNSPLHF. The CDR3 DNA reads TGTGCCATTTCACCGACAGGGGGCAATTCACCCCTCCACTTT.

This clone was found once. The chain uses TRBV4-3 and TRBJ2-5; TRBD2 aligns across 7 bases. With 0 bases clipped from V and 5 bases from J, the junction kept 6 bases outside the gene matches. Per the germline V gene, CDR1 is LGHNA and CDR2 is YSLEER. There are 15 residues in the CDR3. This CDR3 reads CASSQDTGEGETQYF. CDR3 coding DNA: TGCGCCAGCAGCCAAGATACGGGGGAGGGGGAGACCCAGTACTTC.

The chain is built from TRBV5-6 and TRBJ2-2, with a possible D match to TRBD2 (6 bases). CDR3 length equals 16 residues. The germline V gene has CDR1 SGHDT and CDR2 YYEEEE. The V end lost 1 base, the J end lost 4 bases, and 14 bases lay between the germline ends. CDR3 residues: CASSLLSGGFTGELFF. CDR3 in DNA: TGTGCCAGCAGCTTGCTCTCCGGGGGTTTCACCGGGGAGCTGTTTTTT. The full variable domain, in which reference TRBV5-6 and TRBJ2-2 provide the parts outside the CDR3, is DAGVTQSPTHLIKTRGQQVTLRCSPKSGHDTVSWYQQALGQGPQFIFQYYEEEERQRGNFPDRFSGHQFPNYSSELNVNALLLGDSALYLCASSLLSGGFTGELFFGEGSRLTVL.

This clone appeared a single time. V gene TRBV7-6 combines with J gene TRBJ2-7, with 8 bases fitting TRBD2. The CDR3 is 16 residues long. The trim removed 4 bases at V and 0 bases at J, leaving 8 bases unmatched. Looked up from germline, CDR1 is SGHVS and CDR2 is FNYEAQ. The CDR3 DNA reads as TGTGCCAGCAGCTCCTTGTCGGGGGGGAGCTCCTACGAGCAGTACTTC. Encoded protein: CASSSLSGGSSYEQYF.

The chain combines TRBV30 with TRBJ2-7; D is perhaps TRBD1 or TRBD2 (5 bases each). The V gene's germline CDR1 is GTSNPN and CDR2 SVGIG (reference sequence). This CDR3 contains 14 residues. Trimming shortened V by 0 bases and J by 5 bases, and 14 bases separated the two germline ends. DNA for the CDR3: TGTGCCTGGAGTGTCCTCGGGACGAGTGACGAGCAGTACTTC. Its translation: CAWSVLGTSDEQYF.

This clone came up once. The sample has other DNA sequences that encode this CDR3 too. The rearrangement uses TRBV9 and TRBJ2-7; maybe TRBD2 (5 bases). Germline CDR1 reads SGDLS; CDR2 reads YYNGEE. This CDR3 region has 14 residues. The V end lost 0 bases, the J end lost 2 bases, and 9 bases lay between the germline ends. CDR3 loop: CASSVGGLPYEQYF. CDR3 nucleotides: TGTGCCAGCAGCGTAGGAGGGTTGCCCTACGAGCAGTACTTC.

This sequence joins TRBV9 and TRBJ2-5; 13 nucleotides match TRBD2. The ends lost 3 bases at V and 3 bases at J; junction bases unmatched: 5. Per the germline V gene, CDR1 is SGDLS and CDR2 is YYNGEE. The CDR3 extends over 16 amino acids. DNA of the CDR3: TGTGCCAGCAGCGCCTCGGGGACTAGCGGGAAAGAGACCCAGTACTTC. The encoded protein is CASSASGTSGKETQYF.

In the case of this clone: Other DNA sequences of this sample code for an identical CDR3. This chain joins TRBV4-3 and TRBJ2-7; TRBD1 is a possible D gene (6 bases). The CDR3 sequence is 15 residues long. The ends were cut back, 0 bases at V and 4 bases at J, with 13 bases in the middle. Germline-derived CDR1 and CDR2 are LGHNA and YSLEER. The CDR3 region is CASSQDRSGAYEQYF. The CDR3 nucleotides are TGCGCCAGCAGCCAAGATCGTTCAGGGGCGTACGAGCAGTACTTC.

V and J are TRBV7-9 and TRBJ1-4, with 7 bases identical to TRBD1. Germline values: CDR1 SEHNR, CDR2 FQNEAQ (reference sequence). The CDR3 spans 12 residues. J gave up 12 bases and V 5 bases, and 6 bases lay outside the gene matches. The CDR3 loop is CASSPGQEELFF. The DNA for the CDR3 is TGTGCCAGCAGCCCAGGACAGGAGGAACTGTTTTTT.

The chain is built from TRBV5-4 and TRBJ2-7; D possibly matches TRBD1 or TRBD2 (5 bases each). This CDR3 has 14 residues. In germline, CDR1 is SGHNT, CDR2 YYREEE (reference sequence). V lost 4 bases and J 0 bases, leaving 11 bases between the germline ends. The CDR3 nucleotides read TGTGCCAGCAGCCCGGGGCAGGACTCCTACGAGCAGTACTTC. Translating it yields CASSPGQDSYEQYF.

This chain uses TRBV27 with TRBJ2-7; D is perhaps TRBD1 (6 bases). This CDR3 region has 13 residues. Germline lookup yields CDR1 MNHEY and CDR2 SMNVEV (reference sequence). The V end lost 3 bases, the J end lost 3 bases, and 9 bases lay between the germline ends. CDR3 nucleotides: TGTGCCAGCAGTTTTGGGACAATCTACGAGCAGTACTTC. This sequence encodes CASSFGTIYEQYF.

There are a few counts of this clone. The same CDR3 arises from other DNA sequences in this sample as well. This chain connects TRBV2 to TRBJ1-6; possible D gene TRBD1, 6 bases. Trimming left V 3 bases short and J 9 bases short, with 12 bases between. The germline V gene encodes CDR1 SNHLY and CDR2 FYNNEI. This CDR3 is 14 amino acids long. The CDR3 reads CASSEGQGSSPLHF. CDR3 DNA: TGTGCCAGCAGTGAGGGTCAGGGGAGTTCACCCCTCCACTTT.

The chain employs TRBV5-1 and TRBJ1-1; 9 positions agree with TRBD1. With 1 base clipped from V and 7 bases from J, the junction kept 17 bases outside the gene matches. The CDR3 length is 18 residues. Germline-derived CDR1 and CDR2 are SGHRS and YFSETQ. This chain's CDR3 is CASSLLPPGQGFGGEAFF. The CDR3 nucleotides are TGCGCCAGCAGCTTGCTACCCCCGGGACAGGGTTTCGGGGGTGAAGCTTTCTTT.

The chain employs TRBV7-6 and TRBJ1-1; D uncertain. CDR1 and CDR2 from the germline V gene are SGHVS and FNYEAQ. Trimming pared 0 bases from V and 2 bases from J, leaving 7 bases between. CDR3 length equals 14 residues. CDR3 in amino acids: CASSLAGYNTEAFF. The CDR3 DNA reads TGTGCCAGCAGCTTAGCCGGGTATAACACTGAAGCTTTCTTT.

The chain is built from TRBV7-2 and TRBJ2-3, with a possible D match to TRBD2 (6 bases). Trimming cost V 2 bases and J 6 bases, with 21 bases left between them. The CDR3 has 17 amino acids. Germline V CDR1 and CDR2: SGHTA, FQGNSA. CDR3 sequence: CASSLSPGPAGGDTQYF. The CDR3 region has the DNA TGTGCCAGCAGCTTATCCCCCGGCCCAGCGGGCGGGGATACGCAGTATTTT.

The V and J genes are TRBV28 and TRBJ2-5; possibly TRBD1 or TRBD2 for D (5 bases each). Germline V gene sequence: CDR1 MDHEN, CDR2 SYDVKM. Trimming left V 3 bases short and J 2 bases short, with 10 bases between. This CDR3 spans 14 amino acids. This chain's CDR3 is CASSFGGTQETQYF. Here the CDR3 DNA reads TGTGCCAGCAGTTTTGGGGGAACGCAAGAGACCCAGTACTTC.

The genes are TRBV27 and TRBJ1-5, with TRBD1 as a possible D gene (5 bases). This CDR3 comprises 16 residues. The V gene's germline CDR1 is MNHEY and CDR2 SMNVEV (reference sequence). Trimming stripped 3 bases from V and 0 bases from J, with 12 bases between. CDR3 sequence (DNA): TGTGCCAGCAGTTTGGGAACAGGATATAGCAATCAGCCCCAGCATTTT. This codes for CASSLGTGYSNQPQHF.

J is TRBJ2-2 and V is TRBV27; a possible D gene is TRBD2 (5 bases). V was pared by 4 bases and J by 7 bases, with 16 bases between. The CDR3 consists of 15 residues. The V gene's germline CDR1 is MNHEY and CDR2 SMNVEV (reference sequence). The CDR3 coding sequence is TGTGCCAGCAGTTATTGGGCCTCCGGAGGCGGGGAGCTGTTTTTT. Amino acid sequence: CASSYWASGGGELFF.

The chain combines TRBV29-1 with TRBJ1-3; 7 bases match TRBD1. In germline, CDR1 is SQVTM, CDR2 ANQGSEA. J gave up 4 bases and V 4 bases, and 13 bases lay outside the gene matches. The CDR3 covers 16 residues. DNA of the CDR3: TGCAGCGTTGTGAATGGCGACAGGGACCAAGGAAACACCATATATTTT. Encoded protein: CSVVNGDRDQGNTIYF.

CDR3 protein: CASSAMDVGNTIYF. The CDR3 DNA follows: TGTGCCAGCAGCGCCATGGACGTTGGAAACACCATATATTTT. The chain links TRBV9 to TRBJ1-3; D call uncertain. CDR1 and CDR2 from the germline V gene are SGDLS and YYNGEE. CDR3 length: 14 residues. The V end was cut by 3 bases, the J end by 3 bases, with 10 bases between.

This chain uses TRBV28 with TRBJ2-5; no definite D call. V lost 1 base, J lost 1 base, and 7 bases lay in between. Germline-derived CDR1 and CDR2 are MDHEN and SYDVKM. This CDR3 is built from 14 residues. The CDR3 region is CASSLYSSQETQYF. The DNA of the CDR3 is TGTGCCAGCAGTTTATATAGTTCCCAAGAGACCCAGTACTTC.

The chain recombines TRBV4-1 with TRBJ2-5; 8 nucleotides align to TRBD2. V was clipped by 4 bases and J by 4 bases; unmatched bases: 8. The CDR3 extends over 15 amino acids. CDR1 is MGHRA and CDR2 is YSYEKL in the germline V gene. CDR3 sequence reads: CASSPTRLAPETQYF. The CDR3 region has the DNA TGCGCCAGCAGCCCGACCAGACTAGCGCCAGAGACCCAGTACTTC.

V gene TRBV4-1 combines with J gene TRBJ2-7; 9 bases agree with TRBD2. The ends lost 3 bases at V and 3 bases at J; junction bases unmatched: 6. Germline lookup yields CDR1 MGHRA and CDR2 YSYEKL. The CDR3 is 15 residues long. DNA for the CDR3: TGCGCCAGCAGCCACAGGGGTAGCGGGGGCTACGAGCAGTACTTC. This translates into CASSHRGSGGYEQYF.

The chain combines TRBV5-1 with TRBJ2-1; 8 bases are a match to TRBD2. Germline lookup yields CDR1 SGHRS and CDR2 YFSETQ. The CDR3 contains 14 residues. Germline trimming cut 7 bases from V and 5 bases from J; bases unmatched to any gene: 8. This chain's CDR3 is CASGTGGADNEQFF. In DNA, the CDR3 is TGCGCCAGCGGTACCGGGGGGGCCGACAATGAGCAGTTCTTC.

V usage is TRBV7-9 and J usage is TRBJ2-5, with D unclear. Trimming removed 6 bases from V and 0 bases from J, with 14 bases in between. CDR1 and CDR2 (germline): SEHNR, FQNEAQ (reference sequence). This CDR3 is 15 amino acids long. CDR3 nucleotides: TGTGCCAGCAGTTCTCTATGGATAAACCAAGAGACCCAGTACTTC. Its protein product is CASSSLWINQETQYF.